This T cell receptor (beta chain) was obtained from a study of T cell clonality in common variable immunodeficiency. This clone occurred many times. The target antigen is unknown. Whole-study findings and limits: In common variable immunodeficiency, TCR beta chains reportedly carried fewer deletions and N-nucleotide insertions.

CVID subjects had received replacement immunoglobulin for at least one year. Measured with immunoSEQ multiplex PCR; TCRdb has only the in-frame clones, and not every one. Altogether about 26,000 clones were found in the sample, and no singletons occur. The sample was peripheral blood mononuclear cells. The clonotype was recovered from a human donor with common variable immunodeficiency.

CDR3 loop: CAKGQGNYGYTF. Incomplete CDR3 DNA: TGTGCCAAGGGACAGGGAAACTATGGC. The chain uses TRBV2 and TRBJ1-2; 9 bases align to TRBD1. The missing CDR3 end, 3 residues past where the read stops, is filled in from the germline J gene. Per germline, CDR1 SNHLY and CDR2 FYNNEI. This CDR3 is built from 12 residues. After removal of 10 bases from V and 2 bases from J, the junction contained 2 bases not matched to a gene.